This T cell receptor (beta chain) is from a study of blood T cell repertoires in COVID-19. About the study: Spain, Italy and the United States supplied samples that represented acute and convalescent COVID-19. Sample material is recorded as cDNA or gDNA derived from T cells, B-cell-depleted T cells, or PBMCs.

CDR3 size: 13 residues. V was trimmed by 5 bases and J by 15 bases, leaving 20 bases between them. CDR1 is MDHEN and CDR2 is SYDVKM in the germline V gene. Per the original methods: Estimation of nucleated cell counts was performed using reference gene primer amplification. Profiled with immunoSEQ multiplex PCR; TCRdb holds only in-frame clones, not every one. The DNA was the basis for D and trimming; V, J and clone size are from that table. The sample gives 250,000 or so clones, roughly 84% of which show up once; 1.5% to 1.7% is in the top ten. The TCR sequence derives from a woman aged 40 to 49 who had recovered from COVID-19. V is TRBV28 and J is TRBJ2-1, with D maybe TRBD2 (6 bases). The sample comprised peripheral blood. Here the CDR3 DNA reads TGTGCCAGCAGTCGTCCCGGGACTTTGGAGGGGTTCTTC. Translating it yields CASSRPGTLEGFF.